The 10 T cell receptor beta chains below were found in one sample sequenced in a study of metastatic and nonmetastatic thyroid tumors. Using MiXCR, TCRdb re-called clones from the PCR reads. The sample has over 45,000 clones; more than 20% are singletons. Until they underwent thyroid surgery, no patient had received any treatment. Sequencing was performed on blood. The source of these receptors is a male donor with papillary thyroid cancer or a benign thyroid nodule (not recorded which). Some clones in this sample may be carry-over from other donors' samples.

This clone was counted many times. The rearrangement joins TRBV4-2 to TRBJ2-3; TRBD2 matches 7 bases. Germline V gene data show CDR1 as LGHNA and CDR2 as YNFKEQ. This CDR3 contains 15 residues. Trimming took 0 bases from V and 8 from J; bases not matched to a gene: 8. The CDR3 nucleotides read TGTGCCAGCAGCCAAGATCTGCGGGGGACGGGTACGCAGTATTTT. As protein: CASSQDLRGTGTQYF.

This clone was picked up many times. The chain employs TRBV28 and TRBJ2-3; 7 bases are shared with TRBD1. CDR3 length: 14 residues. J lost 5 bases, V lost 3 bases, and 5 bases had no gene match. Germline V gives CDR1 MDHEN, CDR2 SYDVKM. CDR3 residues: CASSFGTAQDTQYF. Written as DNA, the CDR3 is TGTGCCAGCAGTTTCGGGACAGCCCAAGATACGCAGTATTTT.

This clone was seen at least ten times. The chain links TRBV28 to TRBJ1-3, with D possibly TRBD1 on 6 matching bases. From germline, CDR1 is MDHEN and CDR2 SYDVKM. V was cut by 3 bases and J by 1 base, with 10 bases left in between. There are 15 residues in the CDR3. CDR3 residues: CASSFETGSGNTIYF. The CDR3 DNA sequence: TGTGCCAGCAGTTTCGAAACAGGGTCTGGAAACACCATATATTTT. Complete variable domain (other parts from reference TRBV28 and TRBJ1-3): DVKVTQSSRYLVKRTGEKVFLECVQDMDHENMFWYRQDPGLGLRLIYFSYDVKMKEKGDIPEGYSVSREKKERFSLILESASTNQTSMYLCASSFETGSGNTIYFGEGSWLTVV.

This clone was found a few times. Here the CDR3 omits its conserved ending phenylalanine or tryptophan, so a read error is the likely source. The chain couples TRBV6-1 to TRBJ2-7; D assignment may be TRBD1 or TRBD2 (6 bases each). Germline V gene lookup returns CDR1 MNHNS and CDR2 SASEGT. The CDR3 totals 12 residues. Trimming cost V 6 bases and J 9 bases, with 15 bases left between them. The CDR3: CASRGAGQGQYL. In nucleotides, the CDR3 is TGTGCCAGCAGGGGGGCGGGGCAGGGGCAGTACCTC.

V is TRBV20-1 and J is TRBJ2-7; the D gene is possibly TRBD2 (7 bases). The V end lost 8 bases, the J end lost 2 bases, and 19 bases lay between the germline ends. The CDR3 length is 14 residues. CDR1 is DFQATT, CDR2 SNEGSKA, per germline (reference sequence). CDR3 sequence: CSPRGDMVTYEQYF. CDR3 DNA: TGCAGTCCCCGGGGGGACATGGTGACCTACGAGCAGTACTTC.

This clone was recorded at least ten times. The rearrangement joins TRBV28 to TRBJ1-2, with TRBD1 as a possible D gene (5 bases). Germline-derived CDR1 and CDR2 are MDHEN and SYDVKM. The CDR3 is made up of 14 amino acids. Trimming removed 2 bases at V and 5 bases at J, with 12 bases between. The DNA of the CDR3 is TGTGCCAGCAGTTTAATTCAGGGCCTATATGGCTACACCTTC. As protein: CASSLIQGLYGYTF.

The table lists this clone with many counts. The chain is built from TRBV5-4 and TRBJ2-2; 7 bases are shared with TRBD1. This CDR3 has 15 residues. Germline assignment: CDR1 SGHNT and CDR2 YYREEE (reference sequence). Trimming cost V 6 bases and J 5 bases; bases outside gene matches: 10. The CDR3 region has the DNA TGTGCCAGCACCCACGACAGGGCCGAAACCGGGGAGCTGTTTTTT. Translating gives CASTHDRAETGELFF.

This clone was seen repeatedly, ten times or more. The chain recombines TRBV11-2 with TRBJ2-4; D is unresolved. The germline gives CDR1 SGHAT, CDR2 FQNNGV. CDR3 length: 12 amino acids. The ends were cut back, 5 bases at V and 6 bases at J, with 8 bases in the middle. Here the CDR3 reads CASSAPANIQYF. DNA of the CDR3: TGTGCCAGCAGCGCCCCGGCAAACATTCAGTACTTC.

This clone showed up just a few times. The junction departs from the called germline gene at one end, perhaps through a read error. The genes are TRBV6-1 and TRBJ1-4; TRBD1 aligns across 8 bases. Germline V gene sequence: CDR1 MNHNS, CDR2 SASEGT. The CDR3 spans 16 residues. The CDR3 DNA reads as TGTACCAGCAGTTCCGCAGGGGGCTTCGGTAATGAAAAACTGTTTTTT. It translates to CTSSSAGGFGNEKLFF.

The chain carries TRBV5-4 and TRBJ1-1; 10 bases agree with TRBD1. The length of the CDR3 is 17 residues. The V segment lost 3 bases and the J segment 4 bases; nucleotides outside the gene matches: 12. CDR1 SGHNT and CDR2 YYREEE come from the germline V gene (reference sequence). CDR3 sequence reads: CASSSHGWGQGSTEAFF. The CDR3 bases are TGTGCCAGCAGCTCTCATGGATGGGGACAGGGGAGCACTGAAGCTTTCTTT. Based on the CDR3 plus reference TRBV5-4 and TRBJ1-1, the full variable domain is ETGVTQSPTHLIKTRGQQVTLRCSSQSGHNTVSWYQQALGQGPQFIFQYYREEENGRGNFPPRFSGLQFPNYSSELNVNALELDDSALYLCASSSHGWGQGSTEAFFGQGTRLTVV.